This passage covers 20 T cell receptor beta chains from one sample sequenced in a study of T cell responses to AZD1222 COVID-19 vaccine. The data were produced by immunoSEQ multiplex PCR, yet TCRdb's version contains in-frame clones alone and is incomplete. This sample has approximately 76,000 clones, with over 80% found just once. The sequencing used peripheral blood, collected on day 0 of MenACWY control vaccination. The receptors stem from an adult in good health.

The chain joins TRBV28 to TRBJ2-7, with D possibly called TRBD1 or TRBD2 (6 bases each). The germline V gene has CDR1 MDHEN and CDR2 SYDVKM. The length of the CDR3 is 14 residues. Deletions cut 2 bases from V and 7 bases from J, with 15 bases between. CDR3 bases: TGTGCCAGCAGTTTAAGGGGCCGAGGGGGGGAGCAGTACTTC. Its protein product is CASSLRGRGGEQYF.

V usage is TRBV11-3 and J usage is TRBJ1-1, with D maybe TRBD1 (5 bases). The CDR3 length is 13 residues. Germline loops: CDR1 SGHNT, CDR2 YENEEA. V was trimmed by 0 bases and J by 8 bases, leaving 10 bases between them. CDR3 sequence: CASSLDPGTEAFF. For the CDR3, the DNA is TGTGCCAGCAGCTTAGACCCAGGGACCGAAGCTTTCTTT.

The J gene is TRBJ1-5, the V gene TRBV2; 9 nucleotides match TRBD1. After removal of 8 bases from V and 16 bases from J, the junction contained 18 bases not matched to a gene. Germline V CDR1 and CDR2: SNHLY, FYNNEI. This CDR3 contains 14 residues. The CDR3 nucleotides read TGTGCCAGCGACCCGGGACAGGGAGCTCAATACGCTCATTTT. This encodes CASDPGQGAQYAHF. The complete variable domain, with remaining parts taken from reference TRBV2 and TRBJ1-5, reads EPEVTQTPSHQVTQMGQEVILRCVPISNHLYFYWYRQILGQKVEFLVSFYNNEISEKSEIFDDQFSVERPDGSNFTLKIRSTKLEDSAMYFCASDPGQGAQYAHFGDGTRLSIL.

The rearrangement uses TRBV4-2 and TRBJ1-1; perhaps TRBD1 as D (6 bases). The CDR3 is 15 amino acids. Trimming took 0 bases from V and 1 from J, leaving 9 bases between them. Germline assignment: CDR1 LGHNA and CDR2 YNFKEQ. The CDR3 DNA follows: TGTGCCAGCAGCCAAGATCGGACAGCGAACACTGAAGCTTTCTTT. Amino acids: CASSQDRTANTEAFF.

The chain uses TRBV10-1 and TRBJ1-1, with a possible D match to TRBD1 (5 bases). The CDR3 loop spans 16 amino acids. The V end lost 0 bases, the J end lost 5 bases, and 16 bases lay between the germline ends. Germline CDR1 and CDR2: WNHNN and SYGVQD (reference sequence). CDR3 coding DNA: TGCGCCAGCAGTGAGTCAAGGGGACTGGGGCGAACTGAAGCTTTCTTT. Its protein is CASSESRGLGRTEAFF.

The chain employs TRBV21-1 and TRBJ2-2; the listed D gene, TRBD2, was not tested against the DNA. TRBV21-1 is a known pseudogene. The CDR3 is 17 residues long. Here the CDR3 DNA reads TGTGCCAGCACCCTAACCTGCAGCGGGAGAACTTGCGGGGAGCTGTTTTTT. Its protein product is CASTLTCSGRTCGELFF.

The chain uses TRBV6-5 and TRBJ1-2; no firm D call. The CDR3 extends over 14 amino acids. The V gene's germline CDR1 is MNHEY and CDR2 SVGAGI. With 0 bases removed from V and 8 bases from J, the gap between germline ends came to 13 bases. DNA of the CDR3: TGTGCCAGCAGTTACTCCGTGCAGCCGGGGGGCTACACCTTC. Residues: CASSYSVQPGGYTF.

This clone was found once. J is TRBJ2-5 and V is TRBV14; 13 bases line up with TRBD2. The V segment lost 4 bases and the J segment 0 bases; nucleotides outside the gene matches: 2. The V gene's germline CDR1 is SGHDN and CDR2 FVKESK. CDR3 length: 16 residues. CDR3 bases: TGTGCCAGCAGCCGACTAGCGGGAGGCTACCAAGAGACCCAGTACTTC. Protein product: CASSRLAGGYQETQYF.

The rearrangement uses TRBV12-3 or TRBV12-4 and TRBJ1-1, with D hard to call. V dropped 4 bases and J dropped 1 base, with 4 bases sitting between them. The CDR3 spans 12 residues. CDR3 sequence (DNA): TGTGCCAGCAGTTGGGGGAACACTGAAGCTTTCTTT. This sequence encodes CASSWGNTEAFF.

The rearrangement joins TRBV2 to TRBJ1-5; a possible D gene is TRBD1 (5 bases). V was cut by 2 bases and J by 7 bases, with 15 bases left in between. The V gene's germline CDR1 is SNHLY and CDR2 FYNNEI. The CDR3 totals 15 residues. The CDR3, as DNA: TGTGCCAGCAGTGAATCTAGGCAGGGTCCCCAGCCCCAGCATTTT. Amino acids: CASSESRQGPQPQHF.

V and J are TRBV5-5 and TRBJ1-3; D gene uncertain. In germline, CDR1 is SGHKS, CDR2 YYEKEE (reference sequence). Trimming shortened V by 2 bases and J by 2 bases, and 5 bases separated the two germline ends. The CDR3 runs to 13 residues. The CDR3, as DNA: TGTGCCAGCAGCTTAGGGCCTGGAAACACCATATATTTT. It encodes CASSLGPGNTIYF.

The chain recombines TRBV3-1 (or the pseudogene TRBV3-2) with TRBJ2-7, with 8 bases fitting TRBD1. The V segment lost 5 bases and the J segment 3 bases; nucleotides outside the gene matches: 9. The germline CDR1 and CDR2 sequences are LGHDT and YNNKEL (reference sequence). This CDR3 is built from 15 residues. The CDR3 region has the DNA TGTGCCAGCAGCGGGCTAGACAGGGGAATCTACGAGCAGTACTTC. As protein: CASSGLDRGIYEQYF.

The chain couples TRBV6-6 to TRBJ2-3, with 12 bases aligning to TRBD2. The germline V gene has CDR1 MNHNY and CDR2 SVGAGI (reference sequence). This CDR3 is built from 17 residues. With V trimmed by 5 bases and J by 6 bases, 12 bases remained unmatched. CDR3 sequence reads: CASSPRLAGVGPDTQYF. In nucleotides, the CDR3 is TGTGCCAGCAGTCCTCGACTAGCGGGAGTGGGTCCCGATACGCAGTATTTT.

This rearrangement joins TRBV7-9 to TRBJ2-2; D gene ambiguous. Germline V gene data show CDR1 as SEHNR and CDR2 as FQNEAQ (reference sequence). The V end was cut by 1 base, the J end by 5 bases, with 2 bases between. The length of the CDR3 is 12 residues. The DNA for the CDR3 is TGTGCCAGCAGCTTAGATACCGGGGAGCTGTTTTTT. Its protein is CASSLDTGELFF.

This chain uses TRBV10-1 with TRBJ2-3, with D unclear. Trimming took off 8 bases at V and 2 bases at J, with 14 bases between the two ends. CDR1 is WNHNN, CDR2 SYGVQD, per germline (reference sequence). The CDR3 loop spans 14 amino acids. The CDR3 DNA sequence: TGCGCCAGCCGGCCCAGCGCTAACACAGATACGCAGTATTTT. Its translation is CASRPSANTDTQYF.

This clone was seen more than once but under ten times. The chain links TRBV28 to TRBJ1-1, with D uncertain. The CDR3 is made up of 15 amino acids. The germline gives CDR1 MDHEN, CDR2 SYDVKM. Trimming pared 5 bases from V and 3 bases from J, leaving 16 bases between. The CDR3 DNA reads TGTGCCAGCAGTCCTTACGGGGAGTTGGACACTGAAGCTTTCTTT. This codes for CASSPYGELDTEAFF.

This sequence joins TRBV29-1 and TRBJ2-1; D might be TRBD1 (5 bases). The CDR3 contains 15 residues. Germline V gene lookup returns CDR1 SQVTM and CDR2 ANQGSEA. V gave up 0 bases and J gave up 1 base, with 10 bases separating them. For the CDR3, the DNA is TGCAGCGTTGAAGAGGGCAGGGCATCCTACAATGAGCAGTTCTTC. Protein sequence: CSVEEGRASYNEQFF.

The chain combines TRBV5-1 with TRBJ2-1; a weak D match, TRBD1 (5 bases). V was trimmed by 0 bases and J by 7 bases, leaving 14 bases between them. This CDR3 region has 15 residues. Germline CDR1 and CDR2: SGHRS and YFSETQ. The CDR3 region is CASSLEQGRTNEQFF. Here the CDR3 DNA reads TGCGCCAGCAGCTTGGAGCAGGGTCGAACGAATGAGCAGTTCTTC.

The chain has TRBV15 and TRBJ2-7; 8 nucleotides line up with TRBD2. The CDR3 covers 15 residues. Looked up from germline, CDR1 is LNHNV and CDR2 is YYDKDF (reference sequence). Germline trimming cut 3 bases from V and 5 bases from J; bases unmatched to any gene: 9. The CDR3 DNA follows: TGTGCCACCAGCAGGGGACTAGGAGGGGAGCACGAGCAGTACTTC. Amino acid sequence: CATSRGLGGEHEQYF.

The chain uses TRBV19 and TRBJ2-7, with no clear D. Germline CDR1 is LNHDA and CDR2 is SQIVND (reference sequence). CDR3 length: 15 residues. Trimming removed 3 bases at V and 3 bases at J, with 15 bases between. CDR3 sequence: CASSIRSLGDYEQYF. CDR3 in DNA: TGTGCCAGTAGTATTCGAAGTCTTGGGGACTACGAGCAGTACTTC.